This T cell receptor beta chain derives from a study of blood T cells in healthy people across ages. Points from the study as a whole: Correlation between TCR beta diversity and naive T cell percentage was strong. Expanded clonotype shifts may have been confounded, as the donors had an unknown CMV status.

About this clonotype: Its target is unknown.

A second about 6 to 12 cycle PCR used barcoded and J-beta primers. TCRdb processed the 5' RACE reads anew with MiXCR; each CDR3 protein has one entry. The sample comprises fewer than 750,000 distinct CDR3 sequences, around 50% of which are singletons, and roughly 14% rests with the top ten. Looked up from germline, CDR1 is SQVTM and CDR2 is ANQGSEA. The CDR3 is made up of 11 amino acids. Trimming left V 7 bases short and J 2 bases short, with 7 bases between. The sequence derives from a woman aged 80 or over in good health. Specimen: blood. The genes are TRBV29-1 and TRBJ2-3, with TRBD1 as a possible D gene (6 bases). In nucleotides, the CDR3 is TGCAGCGGGACAGCCACAGATACGCAGTATTTT. This translates into CSGTATDTQYF.